This T cell receptor (beta chain) was sequenced during a study of blood T cell repertoires in COVID-19. TCRdb's table, derived via immunoSEQ multiplex PCR, lists solely in-frame clones and lacks some. This sample has approximately 55,000 clones, with 90% found just once. The sequencing input was peripheral blood. The origin of this receptor is a man aged 40-49 years with acute or convalescent COVID-19.

CDR3 sequence (DNA): TGTGCCAGCAGTTTAAACTTACCGAGCTCCTACAATGAGCAGTTCTTC. This gives the protein CASSLNLPSSYNEQFF. V gene TRBV27 combines with J gene TRBJ2-1; D uncertain. The CDR3 is made up of 16 amino acids. Germline-derived CDR1 and CDR2 are MNHEY and SMNVEV (reference sequence). V lost 2 bases to trimming and J lost 0 bases, with 11 bases between them.